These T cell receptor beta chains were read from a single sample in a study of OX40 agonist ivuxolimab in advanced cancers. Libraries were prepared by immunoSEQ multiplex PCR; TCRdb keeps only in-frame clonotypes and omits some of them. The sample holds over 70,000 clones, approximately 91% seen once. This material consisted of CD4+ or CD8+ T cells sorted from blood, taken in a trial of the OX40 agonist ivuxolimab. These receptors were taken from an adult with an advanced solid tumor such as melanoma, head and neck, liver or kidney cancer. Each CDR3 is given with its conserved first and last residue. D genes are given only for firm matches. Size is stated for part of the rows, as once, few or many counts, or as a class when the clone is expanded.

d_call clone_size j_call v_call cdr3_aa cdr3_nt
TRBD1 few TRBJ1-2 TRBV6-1 CANKSRDRVGGYTF TGTGCCAACAAGTCCCGGGACAGGGTCGGTGGCTACACCTTC
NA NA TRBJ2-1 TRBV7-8 CASSLDGVSEQFF TGTGCCAGCAGCTTAGACGGCGTATCTGAGCAGTTCTTC
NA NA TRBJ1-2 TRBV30 CAWSVIVNYGYTF TGTGCCTGGAGTGTTATAGTAAACTATGGCTACACCTTC
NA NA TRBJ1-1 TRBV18 CASSSQRHRDEAAFF TGTGCCAGCTCATCCCAACGTCACAGGGACGAGGCGGCTTTCTTT
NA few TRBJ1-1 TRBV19 CASDQGDTEAFF TGTGCCAGTGATCAGGGAGACACTGAAGCTTTCTTT
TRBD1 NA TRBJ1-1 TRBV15 CATSRTGTENTEAFF TGTGCCACCAGCAGGACCGGGACAGAGAACACTGAAGCTTTCTTT
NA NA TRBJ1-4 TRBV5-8 CASSLEGMSAEKLFF TGTGCCAGCAGCCTGGAGGGGATGTCTGCTGAAAAACTGTTTTTT
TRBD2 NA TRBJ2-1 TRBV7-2 CASSSLPRASGSSYNEQFF TGTGCCAGCAGCTCGCTACCTCGGGCTAGCGGGAGCTCCTACAATGAGCAGTTCTTC
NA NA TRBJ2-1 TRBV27 CASSFVGTINNEQFF TGTGCCAGCAGTTTCGTCGGGACCATAAACAATGAGCAGTTCTTC
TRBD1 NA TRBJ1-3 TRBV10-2 CASSPGQVGNTIYF TGCGCCAGCAGCCCTGGACAGGTCGGAAACACCATATATTTT